This TCR beta chain is from a study of blood T cell repertoires in COVID-19. Overall study: Some COVID-19 samples were acute and others convalescent; all came from the United States, Italy and Spain. Sources were T cells, B-cell-depleted T cells, or PBMCs; the material itself was cDNA or gDNA.

The V and J ends lost 7 bases and 0 bases respectively, with 10 bases between them. Per the germline V gene, CDR1 is SGHRS and CDR2 is YFSETQ. The CDR3 is made up of 13 amino acids. Original handling: For nucleated cells, counts were estimated from reference gene primer amplification. Sequencing was performed with immunoSEQ multiplex PCR; in TCRdb, only in-frame clones are kept and a portion is missing. D and trimming were read from the DNA, whereas the V and J calls and clone size are those reported in that table. The table includes some 130,000 clones, about 83% detected once. The source material was peripheral blood. The rearrangement joins TRBV5-1 to TRBJ1-2, with unresolved D. This TCR came from a man aged 35 to 55 with active or convalescent COVID-19. The CDR3 loop is CASSGKTNYGYTF. As DNA, the CDR3 is TGCGCCAGCTCGGGGAAGACTAACTATGGCTACACCTTC. Full variable domain (rest looked up from reference TRBV5-1 and TRBJ1-2): KAGVTQTPRYLIKTRGQQVTLSCSPISGHRSVSWYQQTPGQGLQFLFEYFSETQRNKGNFPGRFSGRQFSNSRSEMNVSTLELGDSALYLCASSGKTNYGYTFGSGTRLTVV.